The rows below give T cell receptor beta chains drawn from one sample of a study of shared clonotypes between healthy human individuals. Profiling relied on immunoSEQ multiplex PCR, and the TCRdb table lists in-frame clones only, not all of them. This repertoire shows 2 million to 2.5 million clones, 93% found once; its top ten account for 0.39%. The sample comprised naive CD4+ T cells from PBMCs. The source of these receptors is a man in his late teens or twenties in good health. Some clones in this sample may be carry-over from other donors' samples. Each CDR3 is given with its conserved first and last residue. A D gene is named only where the DNA matches it firmly. For some rows the clone size is stated as once, few or many, or as a class when expanded; others skip it.

v_call	clone_size	d_call	j_call	cdr3_nt	cdr3_aa
TRBV7-6	once	TRBD2	TRBJ2-7	TGTGCCAGCAGCTTATTAGCGGGAGACTACGAGCAGTACTTC	CASSLLAGDYEQYF
TRBV28	-	-	TRBJ1-2	TGTGCCAGCAGCCCAGGCCGGGGCAGGTTCTATGGCTACACCTTC	CASSPGRGRFYGYTF
TRBV9	-	TRBD1	TRBJ2-6	TGTGCCAGCAGCGGACAGGGGGCGTCGGGAGGTATCTCTGGGGCCAACGTCCTGACTTTC	CASSGQGASGGISGANVLTF
TRBV5-1	-	TRBD1	TRBJ1-3	TGCGCCAGCAGCTTGGAGGACAGGGGTCGAAACACCATATATTTT	CASSLEDRGRNTIYF
TRBV9	-	-	TRBJ1-4	TGTGCCAGCAGCTTCACCCCGACGGAAACTAATGAAAAACTGTTTTTT	CASSFTPTETNEKLFF
TRBV9	-	-	TRBJ1-1	TGTGCCAGCAGCGTCCAGGCCGGGGATACTGAAGCTTTCTTT	CASSVQAGDTEAFF
TRBV6-5	-	TRBD1	TRBJ2-5	TGTGCCAGCAAAAACAGGGGTGGGGAGACCCAGTACTTC	CASKNRGGETQYF
TRBV6-5	once	-	TRBJ1-2	TGTGCCAGCAGCCAAACAGGGTCAGAAGGCTACACCTTC	CASSQTGSEGYTF
TRBV12-5	-	TRBD2	TRBJ2-1	TGTGCTAGTGCCTCTAGCGGCGGGGGCAATGAGCAGTTCTTC	CASASSGGGNEQFF
TRBV18	-	TRBD2	TRBJ2-1	TGTGCCAGCTCACCCCCGGGTGTGGGGAGGGCCTCCTACAATGAGCAGTTCTTC	CASSPPGVGRASYNEQFF
TRBV6-1	-	-	TRBJ2-1	TGTGCCAGCAGTGAAGCAGGGCTAGGGTACAATGAGCAGTTCTTC	CASSEAGLGYNEQFF
TRBV7-9	once	TRBD1	TRBJ1-4	TGTGCCAGCAGCTTAAGACAGGGAAATGAAAAACTGTTTTTT	CASSLRQGNEKLFF
TRBV6-1	-	TRBD1	TRBJ2-7	TGTGCCAGCACAGGGGGCGCAGGGACCTACGAGCAGTACTTC	CASTGGAGTYEQYF